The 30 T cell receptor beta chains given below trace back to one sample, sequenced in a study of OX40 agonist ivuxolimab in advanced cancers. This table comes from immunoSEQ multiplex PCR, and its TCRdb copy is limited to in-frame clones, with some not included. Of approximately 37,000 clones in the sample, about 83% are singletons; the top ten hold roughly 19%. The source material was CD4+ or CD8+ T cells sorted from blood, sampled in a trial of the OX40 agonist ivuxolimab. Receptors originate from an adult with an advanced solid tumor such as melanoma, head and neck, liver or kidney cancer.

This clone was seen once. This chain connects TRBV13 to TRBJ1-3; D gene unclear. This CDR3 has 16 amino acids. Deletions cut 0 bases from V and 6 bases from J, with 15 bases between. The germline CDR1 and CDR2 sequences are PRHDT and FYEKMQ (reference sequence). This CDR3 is CASSLGGGGVENTIYF. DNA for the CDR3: TGTGCCAGCAGCTTAGGGGGCGGCGGGGTCGAAAACACCATATATTTT.

The CDR3 reads CAAGVYNEQFF. CDR3 nucleotide sequence: TGTGCCGCAGGGGTCTACAATGAGCAGTTCTTC. This chain links TRBV30 with TRBJ2-1; the D gene is possibly TRBD1 (6 bases). The CDR3 loop spans 11 amino acids. Trimming removed 8 bases at V and 3 bases at J, with 8 bases between. CDR1 and CDR2 (germline): GTSNPN, SVGIG (reference sequence).

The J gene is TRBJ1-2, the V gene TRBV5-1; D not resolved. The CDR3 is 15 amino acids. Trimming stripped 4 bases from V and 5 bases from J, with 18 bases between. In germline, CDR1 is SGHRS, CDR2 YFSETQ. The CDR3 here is CASSPRDGRPYGYTF. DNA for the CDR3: TGCGCCAGCAGCCCCCGGGATGGACGGCCGTATGGCTACACCTTC.

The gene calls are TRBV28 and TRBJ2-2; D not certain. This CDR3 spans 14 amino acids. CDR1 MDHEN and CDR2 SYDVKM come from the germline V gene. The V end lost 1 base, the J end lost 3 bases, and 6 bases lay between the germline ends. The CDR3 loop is CASSLLQDTGELFF. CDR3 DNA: TGTGCCAGCAGTTTATTGCAAGACACCGGGGAGCTGTTTTTT.

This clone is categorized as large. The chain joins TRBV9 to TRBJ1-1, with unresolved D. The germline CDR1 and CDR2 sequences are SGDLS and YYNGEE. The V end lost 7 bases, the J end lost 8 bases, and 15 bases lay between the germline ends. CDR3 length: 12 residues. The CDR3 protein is CASSDPKGEAFF. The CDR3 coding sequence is TGTGCCAGCTCAGATCCTAAGGGAGAAGCTTTCTTT.

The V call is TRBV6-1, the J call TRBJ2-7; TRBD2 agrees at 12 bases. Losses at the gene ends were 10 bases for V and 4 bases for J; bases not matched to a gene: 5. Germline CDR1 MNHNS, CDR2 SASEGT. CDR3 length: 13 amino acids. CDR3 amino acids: CATRTSGNYEQYF. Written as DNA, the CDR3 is TGTGCCACCAGGACTAGCGGGAATTACGAGCAGTACTTC.

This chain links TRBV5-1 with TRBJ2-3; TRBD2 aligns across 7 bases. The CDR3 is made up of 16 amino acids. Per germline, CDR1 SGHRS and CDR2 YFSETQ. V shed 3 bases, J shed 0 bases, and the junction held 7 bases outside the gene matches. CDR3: CASSSRISGSTDTQYF. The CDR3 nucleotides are TGCGCCAGCAGCTCGAGGATTAGCGGGAGCACAGATACGCAGTATTTT.

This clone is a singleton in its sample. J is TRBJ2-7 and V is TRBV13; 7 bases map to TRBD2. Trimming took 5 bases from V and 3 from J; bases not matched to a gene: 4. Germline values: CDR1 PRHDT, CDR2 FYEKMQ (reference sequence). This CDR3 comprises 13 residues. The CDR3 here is CASSPGTNYEQYF. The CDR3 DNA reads TGTGCCAGCAGCCCCGGGACTAACTACGAGCAGTACTTC.

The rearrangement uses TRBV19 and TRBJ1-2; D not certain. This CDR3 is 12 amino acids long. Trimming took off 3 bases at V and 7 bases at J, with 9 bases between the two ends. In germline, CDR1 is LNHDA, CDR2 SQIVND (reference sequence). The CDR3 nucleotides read TGTGCCAGTAGTATTGGCGGATCTGGCTACACCTTC. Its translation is CASSIGGSGYTF.

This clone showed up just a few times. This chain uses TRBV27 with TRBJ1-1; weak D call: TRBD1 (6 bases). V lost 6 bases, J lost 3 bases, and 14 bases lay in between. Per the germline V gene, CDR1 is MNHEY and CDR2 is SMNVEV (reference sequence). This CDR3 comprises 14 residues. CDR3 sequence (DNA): TGTGCCAGCAGCGCCAACAGGGTAGACACTGAAGCTTTCTTT. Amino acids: CASSANRVDTEAFF.

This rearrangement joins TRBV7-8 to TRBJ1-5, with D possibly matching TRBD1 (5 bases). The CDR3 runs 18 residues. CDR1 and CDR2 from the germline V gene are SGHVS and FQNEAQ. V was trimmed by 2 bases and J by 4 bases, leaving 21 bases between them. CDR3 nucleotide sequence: TGTGCCAGCAGCTTATCGGGGCGATCCAGGTTTGATAATCAGCCCCAGCATTTT. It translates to CASSLSGRSRFDNQPQHF.

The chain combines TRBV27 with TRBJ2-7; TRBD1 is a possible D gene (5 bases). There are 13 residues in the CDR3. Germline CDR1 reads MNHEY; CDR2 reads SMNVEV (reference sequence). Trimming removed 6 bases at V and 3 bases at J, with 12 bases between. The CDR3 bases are TGTGCCAGCAGCCCGACAGTGTACTACGAGCAGTACTTC. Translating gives CASSPTVYYEQYF.

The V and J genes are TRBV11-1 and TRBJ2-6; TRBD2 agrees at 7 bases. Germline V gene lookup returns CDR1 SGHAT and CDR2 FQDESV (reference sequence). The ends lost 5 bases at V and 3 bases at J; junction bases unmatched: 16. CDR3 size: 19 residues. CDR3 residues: CASSNGRGEGLYGANVLTF. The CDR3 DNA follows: TGTGCCAGCAGCAACGGCAGAGGGGAGGGACTTTATGGGGCCAACGTCCTGACTTTC.

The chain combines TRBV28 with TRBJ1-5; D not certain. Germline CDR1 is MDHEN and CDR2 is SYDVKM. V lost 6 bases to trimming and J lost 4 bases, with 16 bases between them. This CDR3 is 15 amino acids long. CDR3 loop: CASSPRAWRNQPQHF. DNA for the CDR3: TGTGCCAGCAGCCCAAGGGCGTGGCGAAATCAGCCCCAGCATTTT.

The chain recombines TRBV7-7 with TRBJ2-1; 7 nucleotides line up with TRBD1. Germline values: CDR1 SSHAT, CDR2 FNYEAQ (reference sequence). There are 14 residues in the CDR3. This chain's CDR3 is CASEGAHYYNEQFF. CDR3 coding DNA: TGTGCTTCCGAGGGGGCCCATTACTACAATGAGCAGTTCTTC.

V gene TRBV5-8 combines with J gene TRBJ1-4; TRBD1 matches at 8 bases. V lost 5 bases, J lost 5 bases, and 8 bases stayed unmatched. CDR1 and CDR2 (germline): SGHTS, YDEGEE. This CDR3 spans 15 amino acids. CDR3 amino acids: CASRQTNRGNEKLFF. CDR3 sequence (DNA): TGTGCCAGCAGACAGACGAACAGGGGGAATGAAAAACTGTTTTTT.

CDR3 residues: CASSLGGGQPQHF. CDR3 sequence (DNA): TGTGCCAGCAGCTTAGGAGGGGGTCAGCCCCAGCATTTT. V is TRBV7-6 and J is TRBJ1-5; D perhaps matches TRBD1 (6 bases). Germline CDR1 reads SGHVS; CDR2 reads FNYEAQ. Trimming took off 1 base at V and 6 bases at J, with 7 bases between the two ends. The CDR3 extends over 13 amino acids.

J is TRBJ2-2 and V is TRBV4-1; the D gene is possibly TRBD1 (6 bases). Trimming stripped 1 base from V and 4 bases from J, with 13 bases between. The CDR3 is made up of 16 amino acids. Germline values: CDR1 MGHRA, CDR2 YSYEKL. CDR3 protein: CASSQVMGATTGELFF. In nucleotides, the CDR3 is TGCGCCAGCAGCCAAGTAATGGGGGCGACCACCGGGGAGCTGTTTTTT.

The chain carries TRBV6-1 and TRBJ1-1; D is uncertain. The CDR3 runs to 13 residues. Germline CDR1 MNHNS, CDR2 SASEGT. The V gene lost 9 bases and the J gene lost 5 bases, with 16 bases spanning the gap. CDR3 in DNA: TGTGCCAGTCTCGCAGGTCAAGGGACTGAAGCTTTCTTT. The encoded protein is CASLAGQGTEAFF.

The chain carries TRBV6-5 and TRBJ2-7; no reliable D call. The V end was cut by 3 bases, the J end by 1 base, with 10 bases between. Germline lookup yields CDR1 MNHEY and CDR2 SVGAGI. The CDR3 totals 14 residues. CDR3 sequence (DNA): TGTGCCAGCAGTTATGGTCCTCTTTCCTACGAGCAGTACTTC. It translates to CASSYGPLSYEQYF.

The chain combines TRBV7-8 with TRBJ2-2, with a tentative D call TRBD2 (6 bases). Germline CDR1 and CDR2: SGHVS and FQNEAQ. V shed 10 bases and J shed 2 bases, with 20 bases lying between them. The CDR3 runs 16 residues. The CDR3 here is CATPRKWAGNTGELFF. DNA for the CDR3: TGTGCCACTCCACGGAAATGGGCGGGAAACACCGGGGAGCTGTTTTTT. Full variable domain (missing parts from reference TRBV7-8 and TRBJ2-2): GAGVSQSPRYKVAKRGQDVALRCDPISGHVSLFWYQQALGQGPEFLTYFQNEAQLDKSGLPSDRFFAERPEGSVSTLKIQRTQQEDSAVYLCATPRKWAGNTGELFFGEGSRLTVL.

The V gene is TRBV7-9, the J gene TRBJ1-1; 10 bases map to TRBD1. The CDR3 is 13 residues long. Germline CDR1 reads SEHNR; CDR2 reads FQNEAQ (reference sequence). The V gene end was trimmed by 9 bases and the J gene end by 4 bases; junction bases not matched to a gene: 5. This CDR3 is CASRQGAPTEAFF. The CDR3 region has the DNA TGTGCCAGTAGACAGGGGGCGCCCACTGAAGCTTTCTTT.

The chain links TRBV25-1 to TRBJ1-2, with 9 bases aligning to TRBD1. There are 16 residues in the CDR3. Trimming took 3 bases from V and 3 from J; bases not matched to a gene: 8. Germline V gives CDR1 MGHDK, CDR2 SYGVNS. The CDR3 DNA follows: TGTGCCAGCAGTGATCTTTTAACAGGGGGCGACTATGGCTACACCTTC. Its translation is CASSDLLTGGDYGYTF.

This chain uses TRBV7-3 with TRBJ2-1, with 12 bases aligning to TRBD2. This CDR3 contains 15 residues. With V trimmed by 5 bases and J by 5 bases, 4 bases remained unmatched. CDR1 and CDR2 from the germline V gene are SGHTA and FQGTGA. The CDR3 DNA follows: TGTGCCAGCAGCCCACTAGCGGGAGGCGACAATGAGCAGTTCTTC. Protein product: CASSPLAGGDNEQFF. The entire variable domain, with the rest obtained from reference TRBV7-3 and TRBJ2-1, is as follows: GAGVSQTPSNKVTEKGKYVELRCDPISGHTALYWYRQSLGQGPEFLIYFQGTGAADDSGLPNDRFFAVRPEGSVSTLKIQRTERGDSAVYLCASSPLAGGDNEQFFGPGTRLTVL.

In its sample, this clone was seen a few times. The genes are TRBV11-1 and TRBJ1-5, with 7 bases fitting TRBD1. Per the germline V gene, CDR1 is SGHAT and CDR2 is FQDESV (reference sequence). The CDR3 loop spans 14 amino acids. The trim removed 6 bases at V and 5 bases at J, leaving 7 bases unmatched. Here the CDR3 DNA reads TGTGCCAGCAGAAAACAGGGGAGGGATCAGCCCCAGCATTTT. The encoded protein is CASRKQGRDQPQHF.

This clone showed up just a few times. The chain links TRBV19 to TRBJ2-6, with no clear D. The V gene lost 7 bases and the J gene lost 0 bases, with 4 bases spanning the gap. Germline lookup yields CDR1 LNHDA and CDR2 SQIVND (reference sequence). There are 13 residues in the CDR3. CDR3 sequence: CASTGSGANVLTF. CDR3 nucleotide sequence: TGTGCCAGTACGGGCTCTGGGGCCAACGTCCTGACTTTC.

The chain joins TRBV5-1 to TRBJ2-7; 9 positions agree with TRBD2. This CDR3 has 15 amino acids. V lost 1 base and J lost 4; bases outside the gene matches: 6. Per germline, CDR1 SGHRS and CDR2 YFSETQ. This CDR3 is CASSLYSGSGYEQYF. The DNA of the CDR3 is TGCGCCAGCAGCTTGTATAGCGGGAGTGGTTACGAGCAGTACTTC.

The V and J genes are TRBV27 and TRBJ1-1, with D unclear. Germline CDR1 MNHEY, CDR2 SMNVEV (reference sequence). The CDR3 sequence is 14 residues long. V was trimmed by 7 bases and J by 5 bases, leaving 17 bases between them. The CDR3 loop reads CASNFLGLGTEAFF. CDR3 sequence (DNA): TGTGCCAGCAACTTTTTAGGCCTCGGGACTGAAGCTTTCTTT.

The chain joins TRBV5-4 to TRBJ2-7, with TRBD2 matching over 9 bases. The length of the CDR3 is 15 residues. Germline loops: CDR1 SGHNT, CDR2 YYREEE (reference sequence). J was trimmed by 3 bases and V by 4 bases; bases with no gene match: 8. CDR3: CASSHRGTSRYEQYF. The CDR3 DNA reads TGTGCCAGCAGCCACCGCGGGACTAGCCGCTACGAGCAGTACTTC.

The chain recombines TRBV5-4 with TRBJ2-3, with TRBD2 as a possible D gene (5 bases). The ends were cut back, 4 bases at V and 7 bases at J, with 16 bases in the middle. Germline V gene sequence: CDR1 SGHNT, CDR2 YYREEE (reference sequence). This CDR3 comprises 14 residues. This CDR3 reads CASSPEAEWYTQYF. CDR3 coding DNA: TGTGCCAGCAGCCCGGAGGCTGAGTGGTATACGCAGTATTTT.